This T cell receptor (beta chain) was retrieved from a study of T cell responses to AZD1222 COVID-19 vaccine. Here immunoSEQ multiplex PCR was the method, and the copy in TCRdb shows in-frame clones only, minus some. Among 100,000 or so clones listed, 88% were seen once. In regard to this clone: Its specificity is not known.

Study-wide points: All repertoire sampling was performed exclusively after the peak T cell response.

This TCR was sampled from an adult in good health. The sequences come from peripheral blood, collected on day 0 of AZD1222 vaccination.

CDR3 sequence reads: CASSPNPSGTSGPAETQYF. The CDR3 nucleotides are TGTGCCAGCAGCCCGAACCCGTCCGGGACTAGCGGCCCGGCAGAGACCCAGTACTTC. The J gene is TRBJ2-5, the V gene TRBV3-1 (or the pseudogene TRBV3-2), with TRBD2 identical over 11 bases. CDR3 length: 19 amino acids. Germline V lookup: CDR1 LGHDT, CDR2 YNNKEL (reference sequence). The trim removed 4 bases at V and 4 bases at J, leaving 17 bases unmatched.